The present TCR beta chain was sequenced within a study of identical twins. Points from the study as a whole: Out-of-frame alpha sequences shared between twins exhibited an excess of low generation probability. Without tracking the same donors, conclusions rested on cross-sectional statistical analysis.

This CDR3 spans 12 amino acids. The junction had 6 bases not matched to a gene; V was cut back by 6 bases and J by 12 bases. The germline gives CDR1 SGDLS, CDR2 YYNGEE. Comment on this clonotype: What it binds is not known.

A universal primer site was created by template switching, with the cDNA bearing unique molecular identifiers. Each CDR3 protein gets one entry after TCRdb re-called the 5' RACE reads with MiXCR. The sample has 200,000 to 300,000 distinct CDR3 sequences, 7.5% seen once. The donor group consisted entirely of healthy Caucasians. These data also featured in a second study, about yellow fever vaccine responses in identical twins.

The material sequenced was CD8+ T cells sorted from blood. V gene TRBV9 combines with J gene TRBJ1-6; 7 bases map to TRBD1. This sequence was found in a woman between 18 and 29 years old in good health. The CDR3 sequence is CASNTQGGPLHF. The CDR3 DNA follows: TGTGCCAGCAACACTCAGGGGGGACCCCTCCACTTT.